This T cell receptor (beta chain) emerged from a study of type 1 and type 2 diabetes patients. Study-wide background: From PBMCs, CD4+ and CD8+ T cells were isolated by magnetic microbeads. The whole study generated 18,976,912 paired-end reads.

To note about this clonotype: The antigen remains unidentified.

Whole-study results and caveats: Type 2 diabetes and control samples shared highly correlated V and J usage, averaging roughly 0.97.

Genomic DNA was the PCR template. The TCR beta CDR3 region was amplified using 30 forward and 13 reverse primers. TCRdb reprocessed the multiplex PCR reads with MiXCR, giving one entry per CDR3 protein. The sample has under 300,000 distinct CDR3 sequences, more than 45% seen once. All diabetic donors were classified as either type 1 or type 2 diabetes. V was cut by 2 bases and J by 1 base, with 12 bases left in between. CDR3 length: 14 amino acids. In germline, CDR1 is GTSNPN, CDR2 SVGIG (reference sequence). The sequenced material came from peripheral blood mononuclear cells (PBMCs). This TCR was recovered from a man aged 18 to 35 with type 2 diabetes. The chain carries TRBV30 and TRBJ2-7; TRBD1 is a possible D gene (5 bases). In nucleotides, the CDR3 is TGTGCCTGGAGTCCAGGGTTCGGGTCCTACGAGCAGTACTTC. Amino acids: CAWSPGFGSYEQYF.